The 29 T cell receptor beta chains given below trace back to one sample, sequenced in a study of blood T cell repertoires in COVID-19. The assay was immunoSEQ multiplex PCR, and TCRdb's table has in-frame clones only and misses some. The repertoire consists of approximately 190,000 clones, with 84% occurring once and the leading ten covering 3.2%. Source material: PBMCs or T cells enriched from blood (not recorded which). These TCRs come from a woman in her thirties who had been exposed to COVID-19.

The gene calls are TRBV6-5 and TRBJ2-3; 8 bases agree with TRBD1. The J segment lost 5 bases and the V segment lost 7 bases, leaving 8 bases of the junction unmatched. CDR3 length: 14 amino acids. Germline V gene lookup returns CDR1 MNHEY and CDR2 SVGAGI. The CDR3 reads CASKDRDWVDTQYF. The CDR3 DNA reads as TGTGCCAGCAAGGACAGGGACTGGGTAGATACGCAGTATTTT.

This rearrangement joins TRBV7-2 to TRBJ1-2; tentatively, D is TRBD1 (6 bases). Germline V gives CDR1 SGHTA, CDR2 FQGNSA. The V end was cut by 5 bases, the J end by 6 bases, with 10 bases between. The CDR3 runs to 12 residues. CDR3 protein: CASSRGGNGYTF. The DNA of the CDR3 is TGTGCCAGCAGCCGAGGGGGAAATGGCTACACCTTC.

The V and J genes are TRBV21-1 and TRBJ2-3; the tabulated D call, TRBD2, remains unverified against the DNA. TRBV21-1 is given as a pseudogene. The length of the CDR3 is 16 residues. CDR3 sequence: CASSLRLAGGTDTQYF. CDR3 bases: TGTGCCAGCAGCCTCCGACTAGCGGGGGGCACAGATACGCAGTATTTT.

This clone was detected a few times. V usage is TRBV7-8 and J usage is TRBJ2-7; D may be TRBD1 (6 bases). V was clipped by 1 base and J by 0 bases, with 16 bases between them. CDR1 and CDR2 (germline): SGHVS, FQNEAQ. The CDR3 sequence is 17 residues long. The CDR3 DNA sequence: TGTGCCAGCAGCTTAGAATATGGACAGAAGAGCTCCTACGAGCAGTACTTC. This sequence encodes CASSLEYGQKSSYEQYF.

The chain uses TRBV5-8 and TRBJ2-3; 8 bases align to TRBD2. The J segment lost 2 bases and the V segment lost 1 base, leaving 3 bases of the junction unmatched. Germline V gene data show CDR1 as SGHTS and CDR2 as YDEGEE. This CDR3 spans 15 amino acids. This CDR3 reads CASSLTSGYTDTQYF. Here the CDR3 DNA reads TGTGCCAGCAGCTTGACTAGCGGATACACAGATACGCAGTATTTT.

The chain links TRBV18 to TRBJ2-5, with 8 nucleotides matching TRBD1. CDR1 and CDR2 from the germline V gene are KGHSH and LQKENI. V shed 3 bases, J shed 5 bases, and the junction held 5 bases outside the gene matches. The CDR3 is 14 residues long. This CDR3 reads CASSPTGGMETQYF. The CDR3 nucleotides read TGTGCCAGCTCACCCACAGGGGGGATGGAGACCCAGTACTTC.

The V gene is TRBV7-9, the J gene TRBJ1-5; D is uncertain. Germline loops: CDR1 SEHNR, CDR2 FQNEAQ (reference sequence). V lost 1 base, J lost 5 bases, and 6 bases lay in between. The CDR3 sequence is 13 residues long. The CDR3 region is CASSLGRDQPQHF. The DNA for the CDR3 is TGTGCCAGCAGCTTAGGGCGGGATCAGCCCCAGCATTTT.

CDR3 residues: CASSFVGGENTEAFF. Written as DNA, the CDR3 is TGTGCCAGCAGTTTCGTTGGCGGGGAGAACACTGAAGCTTTCTTT. The chain uses TRBV5-4 and TRBJ1-1, with D unclear. The germline V gene encodes CDR1 SGHNT and CDR2 YYREEE (reference sequence). V was trimmed by 5 bases and J by 1 base, leaving 15 bases between them. The CDR3 loop spans 15 amino acids.

The V gene is TRBV7-2, the J gene TRBJ1-1, with D perhaps matching TRBD1 (6 bases). The length of the CDR3 is 15 residues. Trimming shortened V by 2 bases and J by 0 bases, and 10 bases separated the two germline ends. CDR1 and CDR2 from the germline V gene are SGHTA and FQGNSA. CDR3 coding DNA: TGTGCCAGCAGCTTACCGGACAGAGTGAACACTGAAGCTTTCTTT. It translates to CASSLPDRVNTEAFF. The variable domain in full, completed from reference TRBV7-2 and TRBJ1-1, reads GAGVSQSPSNKVTEKGKDVELRCDPISGHTALYWYRQSLGQGLEFLIYFQGNSAPDKSGLPSDRFSAERTGGSVSTLTIQRTQQEDSAVYLCASSLPDRVNTEAFFGQGTRLTVV.

This chain uses TRBV19 with TRBJ1-2; TRBD1 might be the D (5 bases). Germline V gene lookup returns CDR1 LNHDA and CDR2 SQIVND (reference sequence). This CDR3 comprises 14 residues. Trimming took 5 bases from V and 0 from J, leaving 10 bases between them. The CDR3 region is CASSVQATNYGYTF. The CDR3 DNA sequence: TGTGCCAGTAGTGTACAGGCAACTAACTATGGCTACACCTTC.

This chain joins TRBV7-2 and TRBJ1-3; a weak D match, TRBD1 (5 bases). The germline V gene encodes CDR1 SGHTA and CDR2 FQGNSA. The V end was cut by 1 base, the J end by 4 bases, with 14 bases between. This CDR3 spans 16 amino acids. CDR3 amino acids: CASSLEVRATGNTIYF. The DNA for the CDR3 is TGTGCCAGCAGCTTAGAAGTCAGGGCGACGGGAAACACCATATATTTT.

The V and J genes are TRBV9 and TRBJ2-2; 8 nucleotides agree with TRBD1. The V gene's germline CDR1 is SGDLS and CDR2 YYNGEE. This CDR3 has 17 residues. J was trimmed by 10 bases and V by 4 bases; bases with no gene match: 18. The CDR3 protein is CASSIWTGPMGTAELFF. The CDR3 DNA sequence: TGTGCCAGCAGCATTTGGACAGGGCCGATGGGGACGGCGGAGCTGTTTTTT.

V and J are TRBV18 and TRBJ2-7; 10 bases are shared with TRBD1. V gave up 3 bases and J gave up 4 bases; unmatched junction bases: 3. The CDR3 totals 14 residues. Germline V gene sequence: CDR1 KGHSH, CDR2 LQKENI. CDR3 in DNA: TGTGCCAGCTCACCCGGGACAGGGGTGTACGAGCAGTACTTC. Protein: CASSPGTGVYEQYF. The full variable domain, completed using reference TRBV18 and TRBJ2-7, is NAGVMQNPRHLVRRRGQEARLRCSPMKGHSHVYWYRQLPEEGLKFMVYLQKENIIDESGMPKERFSAEFPKEGPSILRIQQVVRGDSAAYFCASSPGTGVYEQYFGPGTRLTVT.

The rearrangement uses TRBV6-2 or TRBV6-3 and TRBJ1-5, with 9 bases that match TRBD1. Per the germline V gene, CDR1 is MNHEY and CDR2 is SVGEGT. V trimming: 5 bases; J trimming: 4 bases; junction bases outside the gene matches: 3. CDR3 size: 14 residues. The CDR3 DNA sequence: TGTGCCAGCAGTCCAGGACAGGGGAATCAGCCCCAGCATTTT. Its translation is CASSPGQGNQPQHF.

This chain joins TRBV2 and TRBJ1-1, with TRBD1 identical over 7 bases. Germline trimming cut 5 bases from V and 10 bases from J; bases unmatched to any gene: 4. The CDR3 consists of 11 residues. The V gene's germline CDR1 is SNHLY and CDR2 FYNNEI. The CDR3: CASSLTGVAFF. CDR3 sequence (DNA): TGTGCCAGCAGTCTAACAGGGGTAGCTTTCTTT.

The chain has TRBV6-5 and TRBJ2-7; 11 nucleotides agree with TRBD1. With 2 bases clipped from V and 2 bases from J, the junction kept 5 bases outside the gene matches. Germline-derived CDR1 and CDR2 are MNHEY and SVGAGI. CDR3 size: 16 residues. CDR3 coding DNA: TGTGCCAGCAGTTACGCCTGGACAGGGGGCGCCTACGAGCAGTACTTC. Protein product: CASSYAWTGGAYEQYF.

V is TRBV18 and J is TRBJ2-1; 9 bases line up with TRBD2. V was pared by 2 bases and J by 4 bases, with 3 bases of the junction left unmatched. This CDR3 contains 15 residues. Per the germline V gene, CDR1 is KGHSH and CDR2 is LQKENI. The CDR3: CASSPGLAGYNEQFF. The CDR3 DNA reads TGTGCCAGCTCACCAGGGCTAGCGGGGTACAATGAGCAGTTCTTC.

This clone was picked up a small number of times. The V gene is TRBV7-2, the J gene TRBJ1-5; a possible D gene is TRBD1 (6 bases). V lost 3 bases to trimming and J lost 4 bases, with 10 bases between them. This CDR3 is 14 amino acids long. Germline V gives CDR1 SGHTA, CDR2 FQGNSA. The DNA of the CDR3 is TGTGCCAGCAGCTTTGTAGGGGGTAATCAGCCCCAGCATTTT. The encoded protein is CASSFVGGNQPQHF. The entire variable domain, with the rest obtained from reference TRBV7-2 and TRBJ1-5, is as follows: GAGVSQSPSNKVTEKGKDVELRCDPISGHTALYWYRQSLGQGLEFLIYFQGNSAPDKSGLPSDRFSAERTGGSVSTLTIQRTQQEDSAVYLCASSFVGGNQPQHFGDGTRLSIL.

This clone was observed a single time. The chain employs TRBV2 and TRBJ2-7; 7 bases map to TRBD1. V lost 4 bases and J lost 0; bases outside the gene matches: 3. Germline CDR1 is SNHLY and CDR2 is FYNNEI. The CDR3 covers 14 residues. The CDR3: CASSGNRGSYEQYF. In DNA form, the CDR3 reads TGTGCCAGCAGTGGGAACAGGGGCTCCTACGAGCAGTACTTC. Complete variable domain (other parts from reference TRBV2 and TRBJ2-7): EPEVTQTPSHQVTQMGQEVILRCVPISNHLYFYWYRQILGQKVEFLVSFYNNEISEKSEIFDDQFSVERPDGSNFTLKIRSTKLEDSAMYFCASSGNRGSYEQYFGPGTRLTVT.

This clone was detected only a few times. V usage is TRBV5-1 and J usage is TRBJ1-1; D possibly corresponds to TRBD1 (5 bases). Germline CDR1 reads SGHRS; CDR2 reads YFSETQ. The CDR3 length is 14 residues. V was cut by 1 base and J by 8 bases, with 15 bases left in between. DNA of the CDR3: TGCGCCAGCAGCTTGTCTCAGGGTCCCTTCGAAGCTTTCTTT. It codes for CASSLSQGPFEAFF.

V and J are TRBV10-3 and TRBJ1-1, with TRBD1 matching over 9 bases. Germline V gene lookup returns CDR1 ENHRY and CDR2 SYGVKD. The V and J ends lost 3 bases and 6 bases, in that order; junction bases with no gene match: 8. This CDR3 has 15 amino acids. This CDR3 is CAISDPDRGVAEAFF. The CDR3 DNA sequence: TGTGCCATCAGTGACCCGGACAGGGGAGTAGCTGAAGCTTTCTTT.

The chain combines TRBV27 with TRBJ2-3; TRBD2 matches at 10 bases. There are 18 residues in the CDR3. The V segment lost 6 bases and the J segment 3 bases; nucleotides outside the gene matches: 15. Germline lookup yields CDR1 MNHEY and CDR2 SMNVEV (reference sequence). In DNA, the CDR3 is TGTGCCAGCAGCCCCTCGGGGCTAGCGGGGGCGCAAACAGATACGCAGTATTTT. Translated: CASSPSGLAGAQTDTQYF.

This chain uses TRBV6-5 with TRBJ1-4, with TRBD1 identical over 7 bases. CDR1 and CDR2 (germline): MNHEY, SVGAGI. CDR3 length equals 11 residues. Trimming removed 6 bases from V and 8 bases from J; junction bases left unmatched: 0. The CDR3 DNA is TGTGCCAGCAGGACAGGGGAAAAACTGTTTTTT. Protein: CASRTGEKLFF.

The gene calls are TRBV6-5 and TRBJ1-4, with D maybe TRBD1 (6 bases). CDR1 and CDR2 (germline): MNHEY, SVGAGI. This CDR3 contains 16 residues. V shed 0 bases and J shed 7 bases, with 15 bases lying between them. The CDR3 DNA reads as TGTGCCAGCAGTTACTCCGGCCCCGGGACAAGTGAAAAACTGTTTTTT. This encodes CASSYSGPGTSEKLFF.

The V gene is TRBV2, the J gene TRBJ1-5; 8 nucleotides agree with TRBD1. The CDR3 contains 14 residues. CDR1 SNHLY and CDR2 FYNNEI come from the germline V gene. The junction had 7 bases not matched to a gene; V was cut back by 10 bases and J by 2 bases. As DNA, the CDR3 is TGTGCCACCATGGACAGGGCAGGCAATCAGCCCCAGCATTTT. Encoded protein: CATMDRAGNQPQHF.

The chain is built from TRBV6-5 and TRBJ1-5, with 7 bases identical to TRBD1. The CDR3 has 14 amino acids. The trim removed 6 bases at V and 3 bases at J, leaving 5 bases unmatched. Per germline, CDR1 MNHEY and CDR2 SVGAGI. This chain's CDR3 is CASRLGTVNQPQHF. As DNA, the CDR3 is TGTGCCAGCAGGTTAGGGACAGTCAATCAGCCCCAGCATTTT.

This chain connects TRBV27 to TRBJ1-2; 8 positions agree with TRBD1. There are 14 residues in the CDR3. The V gene end was trimmed by 6 bases and the J gene end by 8 bases; junction bases not matched to a gene: 11. CDR1 and CDR2 (germline): MNHEY, SMNVEV (reference sequence). CDR3 amino acids: CASSATQGAFGYTF. CDR3 sequence (DNA): TGTGCCAGCAGCGCGACCCAGGGGGCCTTCGGCTACACCTTC.

The chain combines TRBV29-1 with TRBJ1-2; D gene unclear. Germline V gene lookup returns CDR1 SQVTM and CDR2 ANQGSEA. Trimming shortened V by 0 bases and J by 3 bases, and 17 bases separated the two germline ends. This CDR3 has 16 amino acids. The CDR3, as DNA: TGCAGCGTTGAAGAAGAGCAGGCAGTCGTCGACTATGGCTACACCTTC. The encoded protein is CSVEEEQAVVDYGYTF.

This chain's CDR3 is CASSLDTGDTGELFF. Written as DNA, the CDR3 is TGTGCCAGCAGCTTAGATACCGGGGACACCGGGGAGCTGTTTTTT. J is TRBJ2-2 and V is TRBV7-9, with a tentative D call TRBD2 (5 bases). The CDR3 spans 15 residues. Germline CDR1 is SEHNR and CDR2 is FQNEAQ (reference sequence). The V end lost 1 base, the J end lost 3 bases, and 9 bases lay between the germline ends. The variable domain in full, with the rest retrieved from reference TRBV7-9 and TRBJ2-2, is DTGVSQNPRHKITKRGQNVTFRCDPISEHNRLYWYRQTLGQGPEFLTYFQNEAQLEKSRLLSDRFSAERPKGSFSTLEIQRTEQGDSAMYLCASSLDTGDTGELFFGEGSRLTVL.